This T cell receptor beta chain was found in a study of CD8+ T cells in alopecia areata (dated by TCRdb to between 2017 and 2018). Notes on the research overall: Treated patients were enrolled in an open-label pilot trial of oral tofacitinib at 5 to 10 mg twice daily for moderate-to-severe alopecia areata. To study T cell clonal expansion in alopecia areata, the researchers applied high-throughput TCRbeta sequencing to both the C3H/HeJ mouse model and human patients. Clonality in the scalp was compared among normal scalp (n=4), patchy alopecia areata scalp (n=8), and alopecia totalis/universalis scalp (n=8). immunoSEQ multiplex PCR using 35 Vbeta forward primers and 13 Jbeta reverse primers was used to amplify TCRbeta CDR3 regions. In humans, TCRbeta sequencing was performed on scalp tissue and on sorted CD4+ and CD8+ peripheral blood T cells from healthy controls and from patients with patchy or totalis/universalis alopecia areata. For the treated patients, the SALT score, which quantifies what percentage of scalp surface area is affected, served as the measure of disease severity. Tofacitinib was given for 6 to 18 months, followed by 6 months of follow-up off drug to assess delayed response and recurrence. RNA was obtained with the PAXgene miRNA kit for fixed scalp, the miRNeasy kit for PBMCs, and the RNeasy kit for mouse skin. Tofacitinib-treated patients had biopsies at baseline and at 4 and 24 weeks of treatment, with a later scalp biopsy in several patients.

Counted from cysteine to phenylalanine, this CDR3 has 10 amino acids. Only the CDR3 DNA is retained, 30 bases long and in frame from the first base. Based on the germline V gene, the CDR1 and CDR2 sequences are MNHNS and SASEGT. The junction shows trimming of 4 bases on V and 6 bases on J, plus 4 bases between the germline ends. On this clone: Its antigen is unknown. No quality values exist for individual bases; no much larger clone is one base distant.

The meaning of the sample's time point label: around 28 days on oral tofacitinib. This sample's treatment or condition label indicates: oral pan-JAK inhibitor, 5-10 mg twice daily. Lesional scalp punch biopsies and peripheral blood were obtained from alopecia areata patients. After PBMCs were isolated by density centrifugation and stained for CD3, CD4 and CD8, a FACSAria was used to sort CD4+ and CD8+ T cells. Study-wide findings and limitations: TCR sequences shared between patients were less clear than in mice, possibly partly because of HLA diversity in the patient population. Unlike mouse skin, where gammadelta T cells dominate, normal human skin contains resident alphabeta T cells that get sequenced too, which complicates analysis of the scalp TCR repertoire. Tofacitinib significantly decreased scalp clonality and the number of expanded CD8+ clones among the top 100 scalp clones. Many expanded lesional clones were found to persist in scalp and blood during tofacitinib treatment, and relapse after treatment cessation may be partly explained by this persistence. Because the treated cohort was small and had only one nonresponder, larger studies are needed to examine links between baseline CD8+ expansion and response. Compared with normal scalp, lesional scalp had higher clonality and more expanded CD8+ clones, particularly in alopecia totalis/universalis, a pattern that suggests antigenic drive.

Receptor libraries were prepared by the immunoSEQ multiplex PCR assay. For TCR sequencing, RNA was extracted from every sample and reverse transcribed into cDNA to serve as template. First-strand cDNA was synthesized using SuperScript III with a 2:1 mix of oligo-dT and random hexamers. A synthetic immune receptor repertoire was used to gauge amplification bias, and whatever bias remained was removed computationally. The source study handled its data this way. Raw reads were preprocessed to remove errors, and CDR3 was defined according to IMGT conventions as the region from the conserved cysteine to phenylalanine. Clonality was calculated as 1 minus Shannon entropy normalized by log2 of the number of productive unique TCRs. Whether scalp clones were CD4 or CD8 was inferred by matching scalp TCRbeta sequences against CD4 and CD8 repertoires sorted from blood. The table was pulled from immuneACCESS by TCRdb, which kept in-frame rearrangements only. Such tables lose some clones; where checked, under half of the loss comes from unresolved V genes, and the rest has no known cause. D and trimming were read from the DNA, whereas the V and J calls and clone size are those reported in that table. For this sample the table gives 35,000 to 50,000 clones, of which roughly 65% were detected only once. The ten top clones hold over 20% of the sample.

Specimen: CD8+ T cells sorted from blood, collected at week 4, from a patient treated with tofacitinib. Recombination linked TRBV6-1 to TRBJ2-7, with the D gene not confidently named. The receptor was isolated from a human donor with alopecia areata. CDR3 protein: CASSGLEQYF. The DNA reads TGTGCCAGCAGTGGGCTCGAGCAGTACTTC.